This T cell receptor (beta chain) is from a study of T cells after posttransplantation cyclophosphamide. The study, taken as a whole, reports: Donor CD8+ memory clones often dominated recipient blood repertoires at later times. TRB overlap between skin or GI tissue T cells and blood was limited. After PTCy, TRB diversity resembled that of CNI/methotrexate controls.

Data came from immunoSEQ multiplex PCR; TCRdb stores just in-frame clones and leaves some out. The table lists 15,000 to 20,000 clones, roughly 80% of them singletons. Notes on this clone: Its antigen is not known.

V lost 5 bases and J 3 bases, leaving 17 bases between the germline ends. The CDR3 extends over 15 amino acids. The germline V gene has CDR1 SGHTA and CDR2 FQGNSA. Sampled 1 year posttransplant, controls received myeloablative marrow transplants, methotrexate and a calcineurin inhibitor. This sequence joins TRBV7-2 and TRBJ2-7; possibly TRBD2 for D (6 bases). This clonotype originated in a male patient in his thirties who received an allogeneic stem cell transplant from an unrelated donor, was CMV-positive, and had acute and chronic GVHD. Some of these T cells may belong to the graft donor. The material sequenced was PBMCs, taken 430 to 450 days after allogeneic stem cell transplant with calcineurin inhibitor and methotrexate. The CDR3 loop is CASSPPGTSFYEQYF. The CDR3 coding sequence is TGTGCCAGCAGCCCCCCGGGCACTAGCTTCTACGAGCAGTACTTC.